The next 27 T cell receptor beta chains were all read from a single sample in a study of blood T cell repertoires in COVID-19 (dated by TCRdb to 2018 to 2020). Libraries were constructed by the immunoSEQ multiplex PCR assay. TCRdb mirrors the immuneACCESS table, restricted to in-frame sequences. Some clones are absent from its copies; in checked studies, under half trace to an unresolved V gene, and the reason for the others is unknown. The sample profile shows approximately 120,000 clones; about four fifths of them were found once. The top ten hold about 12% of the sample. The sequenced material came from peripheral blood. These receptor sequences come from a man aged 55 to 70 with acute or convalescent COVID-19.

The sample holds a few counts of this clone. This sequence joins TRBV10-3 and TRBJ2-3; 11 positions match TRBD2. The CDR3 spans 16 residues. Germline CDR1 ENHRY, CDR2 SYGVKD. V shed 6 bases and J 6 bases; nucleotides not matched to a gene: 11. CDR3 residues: CAISGFSGRAGDTQYF. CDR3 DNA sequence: TGTGCCATCAGCGGGTTTAGCGGGAGGGCAGGGGATACGCAGTATTTT.

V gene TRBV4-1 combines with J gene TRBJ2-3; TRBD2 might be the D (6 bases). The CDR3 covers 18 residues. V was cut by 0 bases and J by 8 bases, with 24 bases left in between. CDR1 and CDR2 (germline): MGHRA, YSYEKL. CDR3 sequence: CASSQDPGIVLAPSTQYF. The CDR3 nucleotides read TGCGCCAGCAGCCAAGATCCAGGGATAGTACTAGCTCCTAGTACGCAGTATTTT.

The DNA of the CDR3 is TGCGCCAGCAGCTTTGGACTAGCGAGTTCATCCGAGCAGTACTTC. Protein sequence: CASSFGLASSSEQYF. V usage is TRBV5-1 and J usage is TRBJ2-7; 9 bases map to TRBD2. The germline CDR1 and CDR2 sequences are SGHRS and YFSETQ. This CDR3 is built from 15 residues. V trimming: 2 bases; J trimming: 6 bases; junction bases outside the gene matches: 9.

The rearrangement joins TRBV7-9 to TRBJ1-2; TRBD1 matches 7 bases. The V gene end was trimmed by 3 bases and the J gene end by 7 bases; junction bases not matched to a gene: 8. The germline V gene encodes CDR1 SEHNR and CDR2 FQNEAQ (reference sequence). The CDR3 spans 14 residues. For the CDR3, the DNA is TGTGCCAGCAGCTTGGCACAGGGGAGGTCTGGCTACACCTTC. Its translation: CASSLAQGRSGYTF.

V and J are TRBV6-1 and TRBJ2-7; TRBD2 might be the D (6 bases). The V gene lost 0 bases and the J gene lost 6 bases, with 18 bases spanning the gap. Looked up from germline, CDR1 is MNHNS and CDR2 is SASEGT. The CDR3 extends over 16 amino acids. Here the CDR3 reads CASSEALSGGGSEQYF. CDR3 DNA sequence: TGTGCCAGCAGTGAAGCGCTTAGCGGAGGAGGTAGCGAGCAGTACTTC.

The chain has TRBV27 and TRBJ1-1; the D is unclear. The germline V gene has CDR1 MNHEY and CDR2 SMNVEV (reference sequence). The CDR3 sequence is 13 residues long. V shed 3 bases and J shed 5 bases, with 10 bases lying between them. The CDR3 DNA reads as TGTGCCAGCAGTTTGTTGTGGCGGACTGAAGCTTTCTTT. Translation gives CASSLLWRTEAFF.

In nucleotides, the CDR3 is TGTGCCAGCAGCTTAATCCTAGCGGATACAGATACGCAGTATTTT. It translates to CASSLILADTDTQYF. The V and J genes are TRBV7-3 and TRBJ2-3; 7 bases match TRBD2. Germline V gives CDR1 SGHTA, CDR2 FQGTGA. The CDR3 spans 15 residues. Trimming removed 1 base from V and 3 bases from J; junction bases left unmatched: 4.

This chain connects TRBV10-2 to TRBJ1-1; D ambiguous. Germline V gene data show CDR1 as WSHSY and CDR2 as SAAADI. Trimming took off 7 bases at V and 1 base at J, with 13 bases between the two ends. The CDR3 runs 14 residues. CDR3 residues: CASIRTGENTEAFF. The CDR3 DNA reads TGCGCCAGCATAAGGACGGGAGAGAACACTGAAGCTTTCTTT.

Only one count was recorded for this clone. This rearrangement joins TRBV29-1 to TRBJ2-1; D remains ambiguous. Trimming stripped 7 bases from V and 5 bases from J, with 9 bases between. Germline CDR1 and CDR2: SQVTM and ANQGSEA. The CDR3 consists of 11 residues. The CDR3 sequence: CSALPHNEQFF. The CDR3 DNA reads TGCAGCGCTCTACCCCACAATGAGCAGTTCTTC.

The CDR3: CASSQELQYNSPLHF. For the CDR3, the DNA is TGTGCCAGCAGCCAAGAATTACAGTATAATTCACCCCTCCACTTT. The rearrangement joins TRBV3-1 (or the pseudogene TRBV3-2) to TRBJ1-6; D remains ambiguous. Germline V gives CDR1 LGHDT, CDR2 YNNKEL (reference sequence). The CDR3 runs 15 residues. V was trimmed by 0 bases and J by 4 bases, leaving 7 bases between them.

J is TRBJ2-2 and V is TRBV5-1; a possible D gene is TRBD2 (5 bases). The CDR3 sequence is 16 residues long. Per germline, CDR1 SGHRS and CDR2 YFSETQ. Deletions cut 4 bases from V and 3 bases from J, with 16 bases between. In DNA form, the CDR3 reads TGCGCCAGCAGCGCTGGAAGTTCCGGGGACACCGGGGAGCTGTTTTTT. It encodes CASSAGSSGDTGELFF.

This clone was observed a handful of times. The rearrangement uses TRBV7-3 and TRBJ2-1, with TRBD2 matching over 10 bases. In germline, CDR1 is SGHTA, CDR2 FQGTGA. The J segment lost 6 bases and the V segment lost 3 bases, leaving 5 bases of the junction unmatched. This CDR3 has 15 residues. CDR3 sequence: CASSFTSGIGNEQFF. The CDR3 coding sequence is TGTGCCAGCAGCTTTACTAGCGGGATAGGCAATGAGCAGTTCTTC.

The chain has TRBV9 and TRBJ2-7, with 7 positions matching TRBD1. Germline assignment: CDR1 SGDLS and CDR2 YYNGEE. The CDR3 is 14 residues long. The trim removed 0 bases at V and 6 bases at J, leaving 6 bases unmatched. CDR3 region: CASSVGGGLTEQYF. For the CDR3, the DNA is TGTGCCAGCAGCGTAGGAGGGGGCCTCACCGAGCAGTACTTC.

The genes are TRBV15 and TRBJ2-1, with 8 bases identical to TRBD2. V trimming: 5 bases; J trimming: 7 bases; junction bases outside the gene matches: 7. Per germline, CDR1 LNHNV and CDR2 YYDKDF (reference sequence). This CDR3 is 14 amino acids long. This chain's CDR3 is CATSEGTRANEQFF. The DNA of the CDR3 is TGTGCCACCAGCGAAGGGACTAGAGCAAATGAGCAGTTCTTC.

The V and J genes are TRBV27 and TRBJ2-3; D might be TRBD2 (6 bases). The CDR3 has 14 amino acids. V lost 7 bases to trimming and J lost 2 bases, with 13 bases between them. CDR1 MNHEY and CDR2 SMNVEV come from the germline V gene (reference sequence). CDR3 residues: CASTRDRFTDTQYF. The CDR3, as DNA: TGTGCCAGCACGCGGGACCGATTCACAGATACGCAGTATTTT.

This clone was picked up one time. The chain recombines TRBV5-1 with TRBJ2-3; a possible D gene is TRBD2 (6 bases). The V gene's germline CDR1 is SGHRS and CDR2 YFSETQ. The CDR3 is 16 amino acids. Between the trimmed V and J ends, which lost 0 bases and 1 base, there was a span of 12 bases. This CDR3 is CASSLDRRAGTDTQYF. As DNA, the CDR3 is TGCGCCAGCAGCTTGGATCGGAGGGCCGGCACAGATACGCAGTATTTT.

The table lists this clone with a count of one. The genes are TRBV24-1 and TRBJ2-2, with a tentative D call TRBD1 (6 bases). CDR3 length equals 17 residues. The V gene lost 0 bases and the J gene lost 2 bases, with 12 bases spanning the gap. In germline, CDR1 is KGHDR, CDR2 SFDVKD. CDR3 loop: CATSDLRAGANTGELFF. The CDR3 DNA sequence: TGTGCCACCAGTGATTTGCGGGCAGGGGCAAACACCGGGGAGCTGTTTTTT.

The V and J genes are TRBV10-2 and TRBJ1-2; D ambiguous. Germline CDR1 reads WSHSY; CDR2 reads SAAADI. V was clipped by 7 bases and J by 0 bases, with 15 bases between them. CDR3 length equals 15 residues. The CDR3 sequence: CASMNRQSANYGYTF. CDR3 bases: TGCGCCAGCATGAACAGACAATCAGCTAACTATGGCTACACCTTC.

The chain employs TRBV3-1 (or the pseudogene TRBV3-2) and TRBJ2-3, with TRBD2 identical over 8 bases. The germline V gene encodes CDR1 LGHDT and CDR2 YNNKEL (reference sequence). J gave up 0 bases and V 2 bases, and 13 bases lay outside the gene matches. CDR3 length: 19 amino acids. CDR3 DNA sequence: TGTGCCAGCAGCCAATCGTGGGAGCGGGAGCTGCCTAGCACAGATACGCAGTATTTT. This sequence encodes CASSQSWERELPSTDTQYF.

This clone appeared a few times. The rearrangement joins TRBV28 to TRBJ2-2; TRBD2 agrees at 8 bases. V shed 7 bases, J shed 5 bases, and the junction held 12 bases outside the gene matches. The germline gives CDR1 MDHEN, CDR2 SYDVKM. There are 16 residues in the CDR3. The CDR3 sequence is CASMGNREGPTGELFF. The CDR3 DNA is TGTGCCAGCATGGGCAACCGGGAGGGACCGACCGGGGAGCTGTTTTTT.

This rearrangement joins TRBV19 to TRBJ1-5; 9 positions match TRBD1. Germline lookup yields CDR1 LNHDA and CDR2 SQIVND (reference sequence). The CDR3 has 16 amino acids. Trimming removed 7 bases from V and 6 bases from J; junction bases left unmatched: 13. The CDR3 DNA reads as TGTGCCAGTATGGGACAGGGACTCTATCGGGCTCAGCCCCAGCATTTT. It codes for CASMGQGLYRAQPQHF.

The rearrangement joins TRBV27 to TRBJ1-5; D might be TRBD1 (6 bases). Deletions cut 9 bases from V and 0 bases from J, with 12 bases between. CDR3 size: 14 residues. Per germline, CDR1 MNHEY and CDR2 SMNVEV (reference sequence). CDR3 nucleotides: TGTGCCAGAGGACAGAGACCTAGCAATCAGCCCCAGCATTTT. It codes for CARGQRPSNQPQHF.

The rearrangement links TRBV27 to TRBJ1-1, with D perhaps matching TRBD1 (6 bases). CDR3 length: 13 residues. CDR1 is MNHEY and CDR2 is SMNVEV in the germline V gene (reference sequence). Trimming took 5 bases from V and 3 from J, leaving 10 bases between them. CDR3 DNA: TGTGCCAGCAGTCCCGGGACATACACTGAAGCTTTCTTT. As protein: CASSPGTYTEAFF.

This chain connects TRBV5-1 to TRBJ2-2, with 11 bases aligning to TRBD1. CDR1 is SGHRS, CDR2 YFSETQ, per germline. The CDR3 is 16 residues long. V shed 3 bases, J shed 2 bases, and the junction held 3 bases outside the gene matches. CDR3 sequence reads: CASSSGTGGNTGELFF. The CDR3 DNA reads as TGCGCCAGCAGCTCGGGGACAGGGGGAAACACCGGGGAGCTGTTTTTT. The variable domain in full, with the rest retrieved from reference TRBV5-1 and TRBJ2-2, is KAGVTQTPRYLIKTRGQQVTLSCSPISGHRSVSWYQQTPGQGLQFLFEYFSETQRNKGNFPGRFSGRQFSNSRSEMNVSTLELGDSALYLCASSSGTGGNTGELFFGEGSRLTVL.

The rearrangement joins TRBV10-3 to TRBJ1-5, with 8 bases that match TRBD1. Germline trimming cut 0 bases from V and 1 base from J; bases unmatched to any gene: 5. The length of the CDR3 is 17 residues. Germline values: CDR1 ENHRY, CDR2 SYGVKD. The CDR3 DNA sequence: TGTGCCATCAGTGAGTCGGGGAGGACAGGGAGCAATCAGCCCCAGCATTTT. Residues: CAISESGRTGSNQPQHF.

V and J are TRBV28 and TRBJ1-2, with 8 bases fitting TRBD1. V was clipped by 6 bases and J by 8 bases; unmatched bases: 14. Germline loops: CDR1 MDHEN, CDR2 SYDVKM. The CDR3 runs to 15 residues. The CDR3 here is CASSQRTGKAWGYTF. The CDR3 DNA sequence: TGTGCCAGCAGCCAAAGGACAGGGAAGGCGTGGGGCTACACCTTC.

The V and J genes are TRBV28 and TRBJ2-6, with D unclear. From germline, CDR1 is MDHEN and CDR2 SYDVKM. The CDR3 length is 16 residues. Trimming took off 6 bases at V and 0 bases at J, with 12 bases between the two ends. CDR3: CASSPFTGSGANVLTF. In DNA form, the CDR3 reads TGTGCCAGCAGCCCTTTTACGGGCTCTGGGGCCAACGTCCTGACTTTC.